This is a list of T cell receptor beta chains from one sample in a study of T cells after yellow fever vaccination. One entry per CDR3 protein results from TCRdb running MiXCR on the 5' RACE reads. The sample gives 200,000 to 300,000 distinct CDR3 sequences, over 10% of which show up once; about 0.54% is in the top ten. The sequenced sample was CD4+ T cells sorted from PBMCs, obtained 45 days after the yellow fever booster vaccination. These TCRs come from a man under 40 who received the YFV17D yellow fever vaccine. The CDR3 runs from the conserved cysteine through the conserved F or W.

>12|TRBV29-1|TRBJ2-3
CSVEFGTYTQYF
>12|TRBV25-1|TRBJ1-5
CASTTGWQPQHF
>13|TRBV20-1|TRBJ1-6
CSARQLPNSPLHF
>15|TRBV6-2/TRBV6-3|TRBJ2-5
CARSLQGSNQETQYF
>13|TRBV27|TRBJ2-3
CASSLIPGDTQYF
>15|TRBV5-5|TRBJ2-7
CASSLGAGIFYEQYF
>15|TRBV20-1|TRBJ2-6
CSARGGSAGANVLTF
>15|TRBV4-3|TRBJ2-1
CASSQDLPSGNEQFF
>13|TRBV20-1|TRBJ2-5
CSAYSGSGETQYF
>14|TRBV7-2|TRBJ2-1
CASSPQTGANEQFF
>11|TRBV10-3|TRBJ1-2
CAISGGSRYTF
>14|TRBV20-1|TRBJ1-6
CSAREGVFNSPLHF
>13|TRBV7-6|TRBJ2-1
CASSNRGTYEQFF
>17|TRBV4-3|TRBJ2-7
CASSQDLLRGSSYEQYF
>17|TRBV3-1|TRBJ2-7
CASSPDPFGSGEVGQYF
>14|TRBV28|TRBJ2-3
CASSLLGAQDTQYF
>13|TRBV20-1|TRBJ1-5
CSARVSVRLPQHF
>16|TRBV7-3|TRBJ2-5
CASSLGTGGAQGTQYF
>14|TRBV7-2|TRBJ2-5
CASSLGLAKETQYF
>15|TRBV12-3/TRBV12-4|TRBJ2-1
CASSLRQGLINEQFF
>11|TRBV2|TRBJ2-4
CASSSVPLQYF
>14|TRBV15|TRBJ2-5
CATSGWGAQETQYF
>14|TRBV5-5|TRBJ2-2
CASSLEDWTGELFF
>14|TRBV12-3/TRBV12-4|TRBJ1-1
CASERTGGLTEAFF
>13|TRBV2|TRBJ1-2
CATRLQGPYGYTF
>15|TRBV12-3/TRBV12-4|TRBJ2-2
CASNLGGRRTGELFF
>15|TRBV18|TRBJ1-2
CASSPKDQAGYGYTF
>15|TRBV3-1|TRBJ2-1
CASSPKRNLRNEQFF
>15|TRBV7-2|TRBJ2-7
CASSPETSGSNEQYF
>14|TRBV7-3|TRBJ2-2
CASSLLPNTGELFF
>14|TRBV20-1|TRBJ2-7
CSAGIPGQAYEQYF
>12|TRBV7-2|TRBJ1-2
CASSLYRDGYTF
>15|TRBV6-1|TRBJ2-3
CASSGLGGGADTQYF
>15|TRBV11-2|TRBJ1-3
CASRTPGSSGNTIYF
>12|TRBV20-1|TRBJ1-2
CSASRGADGYTF
>15|TRBV12-3/TRBV12-4|TRBJ2-5
CASTRTSGRRETQYF
>11|TRBV29-1|TRBJ2-7
CSAGGRFEQYF
>14|TRBV4-3|TRBJ2-3
CASSQDLIREGQYF
>13|TRBV23-1|TRBJ2-1
CASSLLAGDEQFF
>10|TRBV7-2|TRBJ2-3
CASSLVSVYF
>12|TRBV20-1|TRBJ1-1
CSASQGETEAFF
>13|TRBV30|TRBJ1-5
CAWARQSNQPQHF
>14|TRBV5-1|TRBJ2-3
CASSLSQAPDTQYF
>16|TRBV7-2|TRBJ2-3
CASSLRSGGSADTQYF
>15|TRBV6-2/TRBV6-3|TRBJ2-7
CASKSASGIFVEQYF
>17|TRBV3-1|TRBJ1-1
CASSQGIYRAVNTEAFF
>12|TRBV2|TRBJ1-2
CASSEYGYGYTF
>14|TRBV18|TRBJ1-1
CASSPQRTGDEAFF
>16|TRBV6-5|TRBJ2-5
CASSRTLSANQETQYF